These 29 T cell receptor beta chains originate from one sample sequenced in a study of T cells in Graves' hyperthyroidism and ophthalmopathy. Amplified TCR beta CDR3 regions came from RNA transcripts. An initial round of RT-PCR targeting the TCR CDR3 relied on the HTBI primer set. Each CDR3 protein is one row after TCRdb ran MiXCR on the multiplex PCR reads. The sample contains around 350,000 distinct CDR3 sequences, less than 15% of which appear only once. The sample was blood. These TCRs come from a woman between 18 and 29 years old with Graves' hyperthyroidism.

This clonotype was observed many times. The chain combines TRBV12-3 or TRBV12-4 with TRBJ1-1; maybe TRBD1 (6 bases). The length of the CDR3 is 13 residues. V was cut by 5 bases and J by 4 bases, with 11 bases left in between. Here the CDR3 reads CASSAGVGTEAFF. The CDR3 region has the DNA TGTGCCAGCAGTGCAGGGGTTGGCACTGAAGCTTTCTTT.

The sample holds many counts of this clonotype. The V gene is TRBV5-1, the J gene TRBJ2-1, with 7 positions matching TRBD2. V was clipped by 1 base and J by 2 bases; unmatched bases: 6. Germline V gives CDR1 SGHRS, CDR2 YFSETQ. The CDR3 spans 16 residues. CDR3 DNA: TGCGCCAGCAGCTTGAAACGAGCGGGAACCTACAATGAGCAGTTCTTC. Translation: CASSLKRAGTYNEQFF.

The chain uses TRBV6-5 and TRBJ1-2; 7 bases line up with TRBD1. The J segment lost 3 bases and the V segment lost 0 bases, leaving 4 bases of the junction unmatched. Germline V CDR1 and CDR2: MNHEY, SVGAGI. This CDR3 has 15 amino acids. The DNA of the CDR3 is TGTGCCAGCAGTTACTCCCCGACAGGGCACTATGGCTACACCTTC. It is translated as CASSYSPTGHYGYTF.

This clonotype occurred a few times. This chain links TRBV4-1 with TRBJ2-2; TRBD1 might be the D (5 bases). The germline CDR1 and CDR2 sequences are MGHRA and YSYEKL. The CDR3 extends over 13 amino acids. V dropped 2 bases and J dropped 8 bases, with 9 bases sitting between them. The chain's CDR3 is CASSQLGVGELFF. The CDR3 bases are TGCGCCAGCAGCCAACTAGGGGTGGGGGAGCTGTTTTTT.

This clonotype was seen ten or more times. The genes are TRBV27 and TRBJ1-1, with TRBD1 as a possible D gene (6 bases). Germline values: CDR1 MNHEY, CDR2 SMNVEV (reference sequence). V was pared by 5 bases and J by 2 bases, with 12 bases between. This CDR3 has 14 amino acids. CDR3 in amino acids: CASSPTGTNTEAFF. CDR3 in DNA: TGTGCCAGCAGTCCGACCGGGACAAACACTGAAGCTTTCTTT.

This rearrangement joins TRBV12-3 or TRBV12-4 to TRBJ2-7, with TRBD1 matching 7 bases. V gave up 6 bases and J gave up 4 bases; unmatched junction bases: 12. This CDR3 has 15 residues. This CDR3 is CASSLETGNRYEQYF. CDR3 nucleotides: TGTGCCAGCAGCCTTGAGACAGGGAATAGGTACGAGCAGTACTTC.

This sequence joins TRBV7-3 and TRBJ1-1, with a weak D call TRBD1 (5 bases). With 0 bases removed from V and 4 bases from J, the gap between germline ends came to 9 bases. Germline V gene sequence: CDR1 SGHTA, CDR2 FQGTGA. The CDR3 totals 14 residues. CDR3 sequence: CASSLTSQGTEAFF. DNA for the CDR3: TGTGCCAGCAGCTTAACTTCCCAGGGCACTGAAGCTTTCTTT.

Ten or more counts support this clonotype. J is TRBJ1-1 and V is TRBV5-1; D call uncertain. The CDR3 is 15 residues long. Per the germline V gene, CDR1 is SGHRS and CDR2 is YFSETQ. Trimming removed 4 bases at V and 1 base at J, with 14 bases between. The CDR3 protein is CASSPAWERNTEAFF. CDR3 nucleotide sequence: TGCGCCAGCAGCCCAGCCTGGGAGAGGAACACTGAAGCTTTCTTT.

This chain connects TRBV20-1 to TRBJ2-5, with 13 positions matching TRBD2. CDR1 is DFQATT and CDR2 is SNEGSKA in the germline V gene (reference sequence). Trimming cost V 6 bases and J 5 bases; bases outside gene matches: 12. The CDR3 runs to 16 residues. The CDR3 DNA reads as TGCAGTGCCCAGAGGACTAGCGGGGGAATGGGTGAGACCCAGTACTTC. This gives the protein CSAQRTSGGMGETQYF.

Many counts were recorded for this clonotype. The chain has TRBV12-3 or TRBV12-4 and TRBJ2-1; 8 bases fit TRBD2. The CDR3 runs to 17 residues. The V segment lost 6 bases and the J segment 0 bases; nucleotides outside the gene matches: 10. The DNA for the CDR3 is TGTGCCAGCAGGACCATAGCGGGGCTGAGCTCCTACAATGAGCAGTTCTTC. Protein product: CASRTIAGLSSYNEQFF.

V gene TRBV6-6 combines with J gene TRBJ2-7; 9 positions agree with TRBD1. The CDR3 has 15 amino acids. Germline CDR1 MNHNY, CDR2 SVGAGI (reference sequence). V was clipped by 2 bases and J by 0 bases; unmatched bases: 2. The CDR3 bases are TGTGCCAGCAGTTACACAGGGGGCTACTCCTACGAGCAGTACTTC. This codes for CASSYTGGYSYEQYF.

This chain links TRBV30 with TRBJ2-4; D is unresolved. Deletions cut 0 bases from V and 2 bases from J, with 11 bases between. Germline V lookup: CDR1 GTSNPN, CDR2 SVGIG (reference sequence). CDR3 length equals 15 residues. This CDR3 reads CAWSVPGPSKNIQYF. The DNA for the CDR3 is TGTGCCTGGAGTGTACCAGGCCCCTCCAAAAACATTCAGTACTTC.

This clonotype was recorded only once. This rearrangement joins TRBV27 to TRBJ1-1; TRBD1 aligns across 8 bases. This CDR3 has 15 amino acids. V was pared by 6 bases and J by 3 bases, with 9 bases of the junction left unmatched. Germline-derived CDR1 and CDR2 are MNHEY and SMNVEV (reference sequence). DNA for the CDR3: TGTGCCAGCAGGACTACAGGGGGGGGTCACACTGAAGCTTTCTTT. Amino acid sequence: CASRTTGGGHTEAFF.

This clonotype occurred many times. CDR3 amino acids: CSAPQGVHFQYF. DNA for the CDR3: TGCAGTGCTCCACAGGGAGTGCATTTTCAGTACTTC. This chain uses TRBV20-1 with TRBJ2-4, with D perhaps matching TRBD1 (6 bases). The CDR3 has 12 residues. V lost 5 bases to trimming and J lost 11 bases, with 16 bases between them. CDR1 is DFQATT, CDR2 SNEGSKA, per germline (reference sequence).

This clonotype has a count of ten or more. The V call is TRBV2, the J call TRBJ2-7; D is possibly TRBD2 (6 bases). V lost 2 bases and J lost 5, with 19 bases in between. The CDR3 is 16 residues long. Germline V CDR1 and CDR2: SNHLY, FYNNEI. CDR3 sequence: CASSERRVSGRDEQYF. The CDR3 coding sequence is TGTGCCAGCAGTGAACGGAGGGTTTCCGGCCGGGACGAGCAGTACTTC.

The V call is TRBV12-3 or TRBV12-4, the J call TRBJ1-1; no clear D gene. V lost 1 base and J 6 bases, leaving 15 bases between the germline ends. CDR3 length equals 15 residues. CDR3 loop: CASSLGAEGSPEAFF. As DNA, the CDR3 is TGTGCCAGCAGTTTAGGGGCCGAGGGCAGTCCTGAAGCTTTCTTT.

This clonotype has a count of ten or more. The CDR3 sequence: CASSQDRRATEAFF. CDR3 in DNA: TGTGCCAGCAGCCAAGATAGGCGGGCCACTGAAGCTTTCTTT. This chain joins TRBV14 and TRBJ1-1; D is ambiguous. Germline values: CDR1 SGHDN, CDR2 FVKESK. Deletions cut 0 bases from V and 4 bases from J, with 9 bases between. The CDR3 consists of 14 residues.

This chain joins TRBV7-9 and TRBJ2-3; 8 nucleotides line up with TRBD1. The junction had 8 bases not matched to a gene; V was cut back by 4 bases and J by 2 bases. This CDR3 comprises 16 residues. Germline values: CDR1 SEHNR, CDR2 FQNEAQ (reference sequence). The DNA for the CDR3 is TGTGCCAGCAGCTCAAGCAGGGGGCCTATCACAGATACGCAGTATTTT. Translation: CASSSSRGPITDTQYF.

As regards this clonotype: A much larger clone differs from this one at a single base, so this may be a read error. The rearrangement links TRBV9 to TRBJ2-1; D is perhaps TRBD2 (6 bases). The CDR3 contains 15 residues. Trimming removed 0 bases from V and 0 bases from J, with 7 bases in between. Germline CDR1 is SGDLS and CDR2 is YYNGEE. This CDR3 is CASSVVGGSYNEQFF. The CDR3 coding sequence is TGTGCCAGCAGCGTAGTGGGAGGCTCCTACAATGAGCAGTTCTTC. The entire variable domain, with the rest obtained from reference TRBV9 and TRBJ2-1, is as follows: DSGVTQTPKHLITATGQRVTLRCSPRSGDLSVYWYQQSLDQGLQFLIQYYNGEERAKGNILERFSAQQFPDLHSELNLSSLELGDSALYFCASSVVGGSYNEQFFGPGTRLTVL.

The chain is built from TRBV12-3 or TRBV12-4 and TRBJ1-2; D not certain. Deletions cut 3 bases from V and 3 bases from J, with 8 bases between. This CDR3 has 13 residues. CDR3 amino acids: CASSFRTYYGYTF. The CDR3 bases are TGTGCCAGCAGTTTCAGGACTTACTATGGCTACACCTTC.

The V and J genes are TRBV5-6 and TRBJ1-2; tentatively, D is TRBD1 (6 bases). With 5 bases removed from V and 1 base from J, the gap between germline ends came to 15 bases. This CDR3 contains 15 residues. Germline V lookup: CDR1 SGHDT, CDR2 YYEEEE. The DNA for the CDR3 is TGTGCCAGCAGTTCCTACAGGGTAGATAACTATGGCTACACCTTC. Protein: CASSSYRVDNYGYTF.

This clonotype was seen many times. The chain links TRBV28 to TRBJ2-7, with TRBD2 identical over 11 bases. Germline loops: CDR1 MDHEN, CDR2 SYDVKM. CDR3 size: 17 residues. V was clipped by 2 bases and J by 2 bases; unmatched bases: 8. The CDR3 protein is CASSLPLTSGAAYEQYF. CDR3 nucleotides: TGTGCCAGCAGTTTACCCCTGACTAGCGGGGCTGCCTACGAGCAGTACTTC.

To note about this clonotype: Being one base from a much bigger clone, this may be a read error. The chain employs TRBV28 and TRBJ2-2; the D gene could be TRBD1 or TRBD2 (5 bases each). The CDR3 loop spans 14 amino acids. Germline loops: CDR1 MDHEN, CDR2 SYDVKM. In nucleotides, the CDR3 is TGTGCCAGCAGTCCTGGGGGTGATACCGGGGAGCCGTTTTTT. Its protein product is CASSPGGDTGEPFF.

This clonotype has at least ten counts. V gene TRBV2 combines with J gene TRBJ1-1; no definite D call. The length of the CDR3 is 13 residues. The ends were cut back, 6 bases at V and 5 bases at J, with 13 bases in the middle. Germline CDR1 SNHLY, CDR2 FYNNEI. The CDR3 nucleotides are TGTGCCAGCAGGGGAGTGGGCTGGACTGAAGCTTTCTTT. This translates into CASRGVGWTEAFF.

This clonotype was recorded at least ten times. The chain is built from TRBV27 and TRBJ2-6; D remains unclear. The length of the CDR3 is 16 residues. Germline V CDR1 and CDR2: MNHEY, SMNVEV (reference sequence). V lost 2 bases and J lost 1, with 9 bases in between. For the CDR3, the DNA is TGTGCCAGCAGTTTAGTAGCAGGATCTGGGGCCAACGTCCTGACTTTC. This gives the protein CASSLVAGSGANVLTF.

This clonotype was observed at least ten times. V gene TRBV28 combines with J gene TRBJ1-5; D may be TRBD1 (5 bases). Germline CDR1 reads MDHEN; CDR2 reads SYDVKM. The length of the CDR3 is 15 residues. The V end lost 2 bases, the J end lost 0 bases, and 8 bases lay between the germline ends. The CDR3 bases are TGTGCCAGCAGTTTACATAGGGGTAGCAATCAGCCCCAGCATTTT. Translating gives CASSLHRGSNQPQHF.

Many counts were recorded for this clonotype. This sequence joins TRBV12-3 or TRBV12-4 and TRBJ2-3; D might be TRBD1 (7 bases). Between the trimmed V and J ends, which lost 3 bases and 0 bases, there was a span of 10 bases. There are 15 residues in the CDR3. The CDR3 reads CASSFGGQSTDTQYF. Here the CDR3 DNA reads TGTGCCAGCAGTTTCGGGGGACAGAGCACAGATACGCAGTATTTT.

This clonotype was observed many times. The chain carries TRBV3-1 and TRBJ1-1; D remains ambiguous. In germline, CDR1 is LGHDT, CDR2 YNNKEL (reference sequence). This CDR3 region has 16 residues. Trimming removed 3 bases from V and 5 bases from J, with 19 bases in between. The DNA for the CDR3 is TGTGCCAGCAGCCAGGCCATGGACCGAGGAAAAACTGAAGCTTTCTTT. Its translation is CASSQAMDRGKTEAFF.

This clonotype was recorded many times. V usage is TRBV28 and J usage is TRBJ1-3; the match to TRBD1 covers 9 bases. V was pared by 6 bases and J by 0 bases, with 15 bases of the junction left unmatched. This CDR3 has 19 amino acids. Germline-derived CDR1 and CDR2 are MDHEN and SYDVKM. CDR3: CASRLAGTGIHPSGNTIYF. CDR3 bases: TGTGCCAGCAGACTCGCCGGGACAGGGATCCACCCCTCTGGAAACACCATATATTTT. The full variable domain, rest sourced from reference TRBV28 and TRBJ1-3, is DVKVTQSSRYLVKRTGEKVFLECVQDMDHENMFWYRQDPGLGLRLIYFSYDVKMKEKGDIPEGYSVSREKKERFSLILESASTNQTSMYLCASRLAGTGIHPSGNTIYFGEGSWLTVV.